This TCR beta chain was profiled in a study of T cell responses to AZD1222 COVID-19 vaccine. General study findings and limits: Donors were chiefly white British, with a greater number of females, and clonal diversity was perhaps underestimated.

Trimming removed 5 bases from V and 2 bases from J, with 25 bases in between. This CDR3 has 19 residues. CDR1 is LGHNT, CDR2 FRNRAP, per germline. Assay: immunoSEQ multiplex PCR; the TCRdb copy retains only in-frame clones and omits some. The sample gives tens of thousands of clones, nearly 90% of which show up once; around 5.1% is in the top ten. This clone has just one count. Its antigen is not known. Material: peripheral blood, obtained on day 0 of MenACWY control vaccination. The source of this sequence is an adult in good health. The genes are TRBV12-5 and TRBJ2-1; possibly TRBD1 for D (7 bases). This CDR3 is CASGIRRQGGRYPYNEQFF. CDR3 DNA sequence: TGTGCTAGTGGTATTCGTCGGCAGGGGGGCCGTTATCCCTACAATGAGCAGTTCTTC.